Here is one T cell receptor beta chain with its context. Its antigen remains unidentified. The CDR3 has 14 amino acids. Between the trimmed V and J ends, which lost 1 base and 4 bases, there was a span of 8 bases. Germline CDR1 is SGHVS and CDR2 is FQNEAQ. These data are taken from a study of T cell responses to AZD1222 COVID-19 vaccine. Study in general: Timing groups of about 4 and about 12 weeks for second doses were pooled. Findings and limits, study-wide: Regions 160-218 and 743-854 dominated among vaccine-associated CD4 TCRs spanning spike. Donors skewed white British and female; clonal diversity was possibly underestimated.

Assay used: immunoSEQ multiplex PCR; TCRdb lists only in-frame clones, some missing. The data hold 150,000 to 200,000 clones, with roughly 92% observed a single time. V and J are TRBV7-8 and TRBJ1-5; maybe TRBD1 (6 bases). The source is an adult in good health. This sample comprised peripheral blood, obtained on day 0 of AZD1222 vaccination. CDR3 protein: CASSLEGGNQPQHF. The CDR3 DNA is TGTGCCAGCAGCTTAGAAGGGGGTAATCAGCCCCAGCATTTT.